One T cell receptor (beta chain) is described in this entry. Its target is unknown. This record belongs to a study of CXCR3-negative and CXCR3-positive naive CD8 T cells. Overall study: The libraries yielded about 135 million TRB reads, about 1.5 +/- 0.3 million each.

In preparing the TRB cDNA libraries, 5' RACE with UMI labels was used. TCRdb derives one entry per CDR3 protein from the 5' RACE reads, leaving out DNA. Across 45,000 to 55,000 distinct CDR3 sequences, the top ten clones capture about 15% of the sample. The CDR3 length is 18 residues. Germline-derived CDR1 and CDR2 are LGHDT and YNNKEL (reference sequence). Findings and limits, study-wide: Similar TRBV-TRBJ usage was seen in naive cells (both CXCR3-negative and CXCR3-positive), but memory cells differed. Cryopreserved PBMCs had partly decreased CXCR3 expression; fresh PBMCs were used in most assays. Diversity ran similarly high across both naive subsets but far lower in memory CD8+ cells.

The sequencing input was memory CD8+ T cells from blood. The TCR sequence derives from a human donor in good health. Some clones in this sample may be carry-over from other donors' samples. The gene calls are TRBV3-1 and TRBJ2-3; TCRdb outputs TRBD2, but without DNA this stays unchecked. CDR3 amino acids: CASSQVLWGSGSTDTQYF.